Listed here are 32 T cell receptor beta chains from one sample, sequenced in a study of blood T cells in healthy people across ages. With a J-beta primer mix and a sample-barcoded 5' primer, a second PCR ran about 7 to 12 cycles. One entry per CDR3 protein results from TCRdb running MiXCR on the 5' RACE reads. The table shows more than 700,000 distinct CDR3 sequences, with about half occurring only once. Sequenced input: blood. The source of these receptors is a man older than 75 in good health.

This clonotype has more than one count but fewer than ten. The chain joins TRBV29-1 to TRBJ2-5; D is unresolved. This CDR3 contains 13 residues. Germline V lookup: CDR1 SQVTM, CDR2 ANQGSEA. V was pared by 3 bases and J by 6 bases, with 14 bases between. CDR3 coding DNA: TGCAGCGTTGATTACTCCAGAGGTCAGACCCAGTACTTC. This sequence encodes CSVDYSRGQTQYF.

The chain links TRBV10-3 to TRBJ2-3, with 7 nucleotides matching TRBD2. The V and J ends lost 9 bases and 5 bases, in that order; junction bases with no gene match: 11. The CDR3 extends over 14 amino acids. From germline, CDR1 is ENHRY and CDR2 SYGVKD. The CDR3 protein is CAMREGQGGDTQYF. In nucleotides, the CDR3 is TGTGCCATGAGGGAGGGCCAGGGTGGAGATACGCAGTATTTT.

As for this clonotype: This may stem from a read error, because a much larger clone lies one nucleotide away. V and J are TRBV5-1 and TRBJ2-1; 10 bases map to TRBD1. The CDR3 runs to 15 residues. CDR1 and CDR2 from the germline V gene are SGHRS and YFSETQ. The V gene end was trimmed by 5 bases and the J gene end by 2 bases; junction bases not matched to a gene: 4. The CDR3 region is CASRRGQGPYNEQFF. CDR3 nucleotide sequence: TGCGCCAGCAGGAGGGGACAGGGGCCCTACAATGAGCAGTTCTTC.

This clonotype was seen ten or more times. The genes are TRBV2 and TRBJ1-6; D is uncertain. The length of the CDR3 is 16 residues. V was shortened by 3 bases and J by 2 bases, with 11 bases between the two germline ends. Germline CDR1 reads SNHLY; CDR2 reads FYNNEI. The DNA of the CDR3 is TGTGCCAGCAGTGAGGCTGGGCGGACCTATAATTCACCCCTCCACTTT. This sequence encodes CASSEAGRTYNSPLHF. Together with reference TRBV2 and TRBJ1-6, the CDR3 gives the full variable domain: EPEVTQTPSHQVTQMGQEVILRCVPISNHLYFYWYRQILGQKVEFLVSFYNNEISEKSEIFDDQFSVERPDGSNFTLKIRSTKLEDSAMYFCASSEAGRTYNSPLHFGNGTRLTVT.

The chain carries TRBV28 and TRBJ2-5; TRBD2 might be the D (6 bases). CDR1 and CDR2 from the germline V gene are MDHEN and SYDVKM. CDR3 length: 14 residues. Trimming shortened V by 5 bases and J by 5 bases, and 15 bases separated the two germline ends. The CDR3 spells CASSLPTSYETQYF. The CDR3 DNA follows: TGTGCCAGCAGTCTGCCAACTAGCTACGAGACCCAGTACTTC.

This clonotype was observed a handful of times. The chain has TRBV7-9 and TRBJ2-2; D is ambiguous. From germline, CDR1 is SEHNR and CDR2 FQNEAQ (reference sequence). CDR3 length: 12 amino acids. The V end was cut by 2 bases, the J end by 7 bases, with 5 bases between. The CDR3 is CASSLPHGELFF. The CDR3, as DNA: TGTGCCAGCAGCTTACCCCACGGGGAGCTGTTTTTT.

CDR3 nucleotide sequence: TGTGCCAGCAGCCAACCCCTAGGACGTGGTCCTAACTATGGCTACACCTTC. This sequence encodes CASSQPLGRGPNYGYTF. The chain joins TRBV3-1 to TRBJ1-2, with D uncertain. V lost 2 bases and J lost 0, with 16 bases in between. CDR1 is LGHDT, CDR2 YNNKEL, per germline (reference sequence). There are 17 residues in the CDR3. Based on the CDR3 plus reference TRBV3-1 and TRBJ1-2, the full variable domain is DTAVSQTPKYLVTQMGNDKSIKCEQNLGHDTMYWYKQDSKKFLKIMFSYNNKELIINETVPNRFSPKSPDKAHLNLHINSLELGDSAVYFCASSQPLGRGPNYGYTFGSGTRLTVV.

J is TRBJ2-4 and V is TRBV29-1; a weak D match, TRBD1 (5 bases). V gave up 4 bases and J gave up 5 bases, with 12 bases separating them. CDR3 length equals 13 residues. Germline CDR1 SQVTM, CDR2 ANQGSEA. This CDR3 reads CSVGVDNQNIQYF. The CDR3 DNA is TGCAGCGTTGGCGTGGACAATCAAAACATTCAGTACTTC.

The V and J genes are TRBV29-1 and TRBJ2-7; D might be TRBD1 or TRBD2, each matching 5 bases. Germline values: CDR1 SQVTM, CDR2 ANQGSEA. Trimming removed 4 bases at V and 4 bases at J, with 11 bases between. The CDR3 consists of 12 residues. For the CDR3, the DNA is TGCAGCGTTGTATCGGGGCGGTACGAGCAGTACTTC. Encoded protein: CSVVSGRYEQYF.

This rearrangement joins TRBV7-2 to TRBJ2-3, with a tentative D call TRBD2 (5 bases). CDR3 length: 15 amino acids. Germline V CDR1 and CDR2: SGHTA, FQGNSA. With 2 bases removed from V and 4 bases from J, the gap between germline ends came to 13 bases. The CDR3 DNA reads as TGTGCCAGCAGCTTACTAGCCCAAGCGGCAGATACGCAGTATTTT. It yields the protein CASSLLAQAADTQYF.

The chain is built from TRBV7-9 and TRBJ2-5; the D is unclear. The CDR3 totals 17 residues. Germline CDR1 is SEHNR and CDR2 is FQNEAQ (reference sequence). Trimming took 5 bases from V and 2 from J, leaving 21 bases between them. CDR3: CASSPDPPRQHQETQYF. The CDR3 nucleotides read TGTGCCAGCAGCCCCGATCCCCCCAGGCAGCATCAAGAGACCCAGTACTTC.

The chain couples TRBV24-1 to TRBJ2-3, with D tentatively TRBD2 (7 bases). Germline-derived CDR1 and CDR2 are KGHDR and SFDVKD. The ends were cut back, 9 bases at V and 5 bases at J, with 17 bases in the middle. The CDR3 runs 14 residues. Here the CDR3 DNA reads TGTGCCACCGCGGGGGACACGCCTAAAGATACGCAGTATTTT. This sequence encodes CATAGDTPKDTQYF.

The chain has TRBV6-5 and TRBJ2-1; 11 bases match TRBD2. V shed 6 bases, J shed 6 bases, and the junction held 10 bases outside the gene matches. Germline-derived CDR1 and CDR2 are MNHEY and SVGAGI. The CDR3 extends over 16 amino acids. The CDR3 bases are TGTGCCAGCAGCACCCTTAGCGGGGGGGCCCTCAATGAGCAGTTCTTC. Translation: CASSTLSGGALNEQFF.

The rearrangement joins TRBV7-2 to TRBJ2-7; D remains unclear. The CDR3 is 12 amino acids. The germline CDR1 and CDR2 sequences are SGHTA and FQGNSA. The V end was cut by 0 bases, the J end by 4 bases, with 4 bases between. In DNA, the CDR3 is TGTGCCAGCAGCTTAGCGAAATACGAGCAGTACTTC. Its protein is CASSLAKYEQYF. The variable domain in full, completed from reference TRBV7-2 and TRBJ2-7, reads GAGVSQSPSNKVTEKGKDVELRCDPISGHTALYWYRQSLGQGLEFLIYFQGNSAPDKSGLPSDRFSAERTGGSVSTLTIQRTQQEDSAVYLCASSLAKYEQYFGPGTRLTVT.

The chain is built from TRBV6-5 and TRBJ2-5; 7 bases map to TRBD1. The CDR3 extends over 15 amino acids. The V and J ends lost 0 bases and 4 bases, in that order; junction bases with no gene match: 5. Germline CDR1 reads MNHEY; CDR2 reads SVGAGI. CDR3 nucleotide sequence: TGTGCCAGCAGTTACTCAACAGGGGACGCAGAGACCCAGTACTTC. It is translated as CASSYSTGDAETQYF.

This clonotype came up a few times. The rearrangement uses TRBV5-1 and TRBJ2-7; 7 bases agree with TRBD2. There are 12 residues in the CDR3. V trimming: 4 bases; J trimming: 5 bases; junction bases outside the gene matches: 3. Germline V gives CDR1 SGHRS, CDR2 YFSETQ. CDR3 nucleotide sequence: TGCGCCAGCAGCGCCGGACTAGACGAGCAGTACTTC. Translating it yields CASSAGLDEQYF.

The chain employs TRBV20-1 and TRBJ2-2; D gene ambiguous. Germline values: CDR1 DFQATT, CDR2 SNEGSKA (reference sequence). Trimming shortened V by 0 bases and J by 3 bases, and 11 bases separated the two germline ends. The CDR3 consists of 15 residues. The CDR3 loop reads CSARDGKADTGELFF. In DNA, the CDR3 is TGCAGTGCTAGAGACGGAAAAGCTGACACCGGGGAGCTGTTTTTT.

V usage is TRBV20-1 and J usage is TRBJ2-1; no clear D gene. The CDR3 loop spans 15 amino acids. Germline CDR1 is DFQATT and CDR2 is SNEGSKA (reference sequence). Trimming shortened V by 3 bases and J by 5 bases, and 17 bases separated the two germline ends. The DNA of the CDR3 is TGCAGTGCTAGTAGGCCGCAGGACGGACACAATGAGCAGTTCTTC. It yields the protein CSASRPQDGHNEQFF.

The J gene is TRBJ2-1, the V gene TRBV5-1; 8 positions agree with TRBD2. CDR3 length: 16 residues. J gave up 2 bases and V 5 bases, and 9 bases lay outside the gene matches. Germline V gives CDR1 SGHRS, CDR2 YFSETQ. CDR3: CASSVSGDKTYNEQFF. The CDR3 nucleotides are TGCGCCAGCAGTGTTAGCGGGGATAAAACCTACAATGAGCAGTTCTTC.

This clonotype was seen ten or more times. This chain connects TRBV12-3 or TRBV12-4 to TRBJ2-1, with D perhaps matching TRBD2 (7 bases). This CDR3 spans 15 amino acids. Trimming left V 6 bases short and J 5 bases short, with 17 bases between. The DNA of the CDR3 is TGTGCCAGCAGCACAGAGGGGGGGAGGGACAATGAGCAGTTCTTC. It is translated as CASSTEGGRDNEQFF.

The V and J genes are TRBV3-1 and TRBJ2-2, with 7 bases lining up with TRBD1. Germline V gene lookup returns CDR1 LGHDT and CDR2 YNNKEL (reference sequence). Trimming at V came to 1 base and at J to 4 bases, leaving 6 bases not matched to a gene. CDR3 length equals 16 residues. The CDR3 loop is CASSQARTGSTGELFF. In DNA, the CDR3 is TGTGCCAGCAGCCAAGCACGGACAGGTAGCACCGGGGAGCTGTTTTTT.

The genes are TRBV7-9 and TRBJ2-2; perhaps TRBD2 as D (6 bases). Germline assignment: CDR1 SEHNR and CDR2 FQNEAQ (reference sequence). This CDR3 contains 16 residues. V lost 4 bases and J 4 bases, leaving 16 bases between the germline ends. The CDR3 nucleotides are TGTGCCAGCAGCTACGTGACGGGAGATGCCACCGGGGAGCTGTTTTTT. Amino acid sequence: CASSYVTGDATGELFF.

The rearrangement uses TRBV5-1 and TRBJ1-5; D remains unclear. CDR3 length: 14 residues. V was trimmed by 2 bases and J by 1 base, leaving 7 bases between them. Germline CDR1 SGHRS, CDR2 YFSETQ. The DNA for the CDR3 is TGCGCCAGCAGCTTCGAGCCCAGCAATCAGCCCCAGCATTTT. Protein product: CASSFEPSNQPQHF. Complete variable domain (other parts from reference TRBV5-1 and TRBJ1-5): KAGVTQTPRYLIKTRGQQVTLSCSPISGHRSVSWYQQTPGQGLQFLFEYFSETQRNKGNFPGRFSGRQFSNSRSEMNVSTLELGDSALYLCASSFEPSNQPQHFGDGTRLSIL.

This clonotype showed up just a few times. The chain joins TRBV7-2 to TRBJ2-5; D remains unclear. V lost 1 base and J 11 bases, leaving 20 bases between the germline ends. Germline loops: CDR1 SGHTA, CDR2 FQGNSA. The CDR3 totals 15 residues. The CDR3 DNA is TGTGCCAGCAGCTTAGATCCACGGACCAGCAATGAGCAGTACTTC. Translation gives CASSLDPRTSNEQYF.

This clonotype has a handful of counts. V and J are TRBV18 and TRBJ2-1; D possibly matches TRBD1 or TRBD2 (5 bases each). This CDR3 has 13 residues. CDR1 and CDR2 (germline): KGHSH, LQKENI. V shed 3 bases and J shed 5 bases, with 8 bases lying between them. CDR3 sequence (DNA): TGTGCCAGCTCACCGGGACGGAACAATGAGCAGTTCTTC. Translation gives CASSPGRNNEQFF.

This clonotype occurred many times. The chain uses TRBV28 and TRBJ2-5; D unclear. The V gene's germline CDR1 is MDHEN and CDR2 SYDVKM. V lost 8 bases and J lost 0, with 13 bases in between. CDR3 length equals 14 residues. DNA of the CDR3: TGTGCCAGCTCAGTACCCGGATACCAAGAGACCCAGTACTTC. This codes for CASSVPGYQETQYF. Filled out from reference TRBV28 and TRBJ2-5, the complete variable domain reads DVKVTQSSRYLVKRTGEKVFLECVQDMDHENMFWYRQDPGLGLRLIYFSYDVKMKEKGDIPEGYSVSREKKERFSLILESASTNQTSMYLCASSVPGYQETQYFGPGTRLLVL.

This sequence joins TRBV28 and TRBJ2-7; 9 bases map to TRBD1. The CDR3 has 15 amino acids. The germline CDR1 and CDR2 sequences are MDHEN and SYDVKM. V trimming: 6 bases; J trimming: 6 bases; junction bases outside the gene matches: 12. Written as DNA, the CDR3 is TGTGCCAGCAGCCCCAACCGGGACAGGGATGGCGAGCAGTACTTC. It encodes CASSPNRDRDGEQYF. The full variable domain, in which reference TRBV28 and TRBJ2-7 provide the parts outside the CDR3, is DVKVTQSSRYLVKRTGEKVFLECVQDMDHENMFWYRQDPGLGLRLIYFSYDVKMKEKGDIPEGYSVSREKKERFSLILESASTNQTSMYLCASSPNRDRDGEQYFGPGTRLTVT.

DNA of the CDR3: TGCGCCAGCAGCCAAGATCTTGGAGGGCTCGGAGAGACCCAGTACTTC. Amino acid sequence: CASSQDLGGLGETQYF. This chain links TRBV4-1 with TRBJ2-5; a weak D match, TRBD2 (6 bases). V lost 0 bases and J 4 bases, leaving 15 bases between the germline ends. CDR1 MGHRA and CDR2 YSYEKL come from the germline V gene. The length of the CDR3 is 16 residues.

V usage is TRBV20-1 and J usage is TRBJ2-1; perhaps TRBD2 as D (6 bases). The better agreement between TRBJ2-7 and the DNA end casts doubt on the J call. Germline values: CDR1 DFQATT, CDR2 SNEGSKA (reference sequence). The CDR3 is 15 residues long. The DNA of the CDR3 is TGCAGTGCTAGATGGTGGGACTCGACATACAATGAGCAGTACTTC. Its protein product is CSARWWDSTYNEQYF.

The gene calls are TRBV29-1 and TRBJ2-7, with 7 bases matching TRBD2. V dropped 1 base and J dropped 4; count of bases not matched to a gene: 7. Germline V lookup: CDR1 SQVTM, CDR2 ANQGSEA. The CDR3 covers 14 residues. The CDR3 bases are TGCAGCGTTGAAGTCGGGATGGGACTATACGAGCAGTACTTC. Protein product: CSVEVGMGLYEQYF.

This clonotype occurred a few times. This chain joins TRBV24-1 and TRBJ1-1; D uncertain. Trimming cost V 3 bases and J 1 base, with 5 bases left between them. In germline, CDR1 is KGHDR, CDR2 SFDVKD. The CDR3 sequence is 13 residues long. CDR3 protein: CATSDPGNTEAFF. As DNA, the CDR3 is TGTGCCACCAGTGATCCGGGGAACACTGAAGCTTTCTTT.

This clonotype was counted a few times. The V gene is TRBV5-1, the J gene TRBJ2-3; 13 nucleotides line up with TRBD2. The ends lost 4 bases at V and 5 bases at J; junction bases unmatched: 4. The germline V gene has CDR1 SGHRS and CDR2 YFSETQ. This CDR3 has 15 residues. The CDR3 DNA is TGCGCCAGCAGCAAGACTAGCGGGAGGAGAGATACGCAGTATTTT. It translates to CASSKTSGRRDTQYF. The full variable domain, rest sourced from reference TRBV5-1 and TRBJ2-3, is KAGVTQTPRYLIKTRGQQVTLSCSPISGHRSVSWYQQTPGQGLQFLFEYFSETQRNKGNFPGRFSGRQFSNSRSEMNVSTLELGDSALYLCASSKTSGRRDTQYFGPGTRLTVL.